This T cell receptor (beta chain) was captured by sequencing in a study of T cell responses to AZD1222 COVID-19 vaccine (dated by TCRdb to the early 2020s). Background for the entire study: AZD1222 recipients given second doses at about 4 weeks or at about 12 weeks were pooled, since spike-specific TCR depth and breadth were not found to differ between the two schedules. TCR sequencing covered 233 trial participants: nearly 210 given two doses of AZD1222 and approximately 25 given two doses of MenACWY control vaccine. Trial participants were enrolled into age subgroups of 18-55, 56-69 and 70-plus years, which contained 148, 28 and 57 TCR-sequenced participants, respectively. Summary of the overall study and its limitations: CD4 TCRs associated with the vaccine covered the entire spike protein, and the dominant responses were in regions 160-218 and 743-854. Reportedly, close to half of the unique spike-specific TCRs recognized epitopes lying outside the regions that are mutated in the B.1.351 and B.1.1.7 variants. Most participants were white British and females outnumbered males, and the authors suggested that clonal diversity may have been underestimated. After two AZD1222 doses, spike-specific TCR breadth and depth were significantly higher than at day 0 and than in MenACWY recipients. In the small 56-69-year group, the increase in depth fell short of significance, most likely because of low power. No day 14 peak-response samples were available, so repertoires were characterized only after the peak T cell response. Conclusions about previously exposed vaccinees are limited because only six or seven AZD1222 recipients were SARS-CoV-2 seropositive at baseline.

V gives up 10 bases and J gives up 2 bases, and the segment between their germline ends measures 15 bases. The CDR3 runs 13 residues from the cysteine to the phenylalanine. The only DNA kept is the CDR3, 39 bases in frame from the first base. The germline V gene supplies CDR1 SNHLY and CDR2 FYNNEI. The CDR3 regions of human TCRbeta chains were analyzed by immunosequencing. In the original analysis: Repertoire TCRs were checked for matches against a reference library of SARS-CoV-2-specific TCRs that had been generated using the MIRA antigen-specificity platform. Breadth was defined as the fraction of unique TCRs that were SARS-CoV-2-associated. Depth was defined as the fraction of total T cells that were SARS-CoV-2-associated. Using the MIRA data, each spike-specific TCR was assigned both to the spike region to which the TCR was reactive and to a CD4 or CD8 class. Log10-transformed breadth and depth values were compared by one-way ANOVA with Sidak's multiple comparisons tests. Imported from immuneACCESS, the table was reduced by TCRdb to in-frame sequences with V and J called. These copies leave out some clones; in studies compared against another copy, an unresolved V gene accounts for under half, and the cause of the remainder is not known. That table gives V, J and clone size, and the DNA gave D and trimming. The sample contains a few hundred thousand clones, 85% to 95% of them found a single time. The ten biggest clones cover about 0.5% of the sample.

Of note for this clone: Its antigen is not yet known. It has no much larger one-base neighbor in the sample; base qualities were not kept.

Explained via the paper, the time point label denotes: baseline before first vaccination. Samples from vaccinated people were obtained from the UK trials COV001 and COV002, which included a single-blind randomized controlled phase 2/3 trial of AZD1222 (ChAdOx1 nCoV-19) in healthy adults. Trial participant PBMC samples were collected at day 0 and day 28 after the second dose for TCRbeta chain sequencing. The specimen comprised peripheral blood, sampled on day 0 of AZD1222 vaccination. Recombination joined TRBV2 with TRBJ2-7, with no confidently assigned D gene. This receptor was taken from an adult in good health. The CDR3: CATSGPDPYEQYF. Read as DNA, the sequence is TGTGCCACCTCCGGCCCGGACCCCTACGAGCAGTACTTC. Where the CDR3 stops, the reference TRBV2 and TRBJ2-7 genes take over; the full variable domain is EPEVTQTPSHQVTQMGQEVILRCVPISNHLYFYWYRQILGQKVEFLVSFYNNEISEKSEIFDDQFSVERPDGSNFTLKIRSTKLEDSAMYFCATSGPDPYEQYFGPGTRLTVT.